This T cell receptor (beta chain) originates from a study of T cell clones after liver transplantation (dated by TCRdb to between 2017 and 2020). In terms of the full investigation: The samples were obtained from ITN030ST, a randomized trial that attempted immunosuppression withdrawal within 2 years after liver transplantation. After a pre-transplant mixed lymphocyte reaction, TCRbeta sequencing was used to pinpoint donor-reactive T cell clones, which were subsequently tracked in post-transplant blood. Third party-reactive TCRbeta sequences were also identified from pre-transplant MLRs to serve as an antigen-independent comparator for donor-reactive sequences. Of the eight recipients, a few were HCV-positive, while the remaining recipients had been transplanted for non-autoimmune, non-viral indications. Until randomization at 12-24 months post-transplant, subjects were given standard immunosuppression, with no induction therapy. Tolerance meant complete immunosuppression withdrawal for at least one year without liver enzymes rising beyond twice the upper limit of normal. Blood samples were collected pre-transplant, pre-randomization before withdrawal, and post-randomization after either complete withdrawal or failed withdrawal. The study cohort included 8 liver transplant recipients, of whom 3 were classified as tolerant and 5 as non-tolerant.

The germline V gene yields SNHLY for CDR1 and FYNNEI for CDR2. The germline V and J ends show losses of 6 bases and 4 bases respectively, and no gene match explains 8 bases of the junction. The cysteine opens and the phenylalanine closes a CDR3 of 14 amino acids. Kept here is only the CDR3 DNA, which spans 42 bases and is read in frame from base 1. Turning to this clone: The antigen this receptor binds is unknown. Base qualities are not recorded, but no much larger clone differs from it by a single base.

Broad study findings and their caveats: Because allograft tissue specimens were not available, migration of donor-reactive T cells into the graft, rather than deletion, may have occurred. In 5 of 8 subjects, circulating donor-reactive CD4 TCRbeta sequences decreased significantly after transplant, regardless of tolerance or HCV status. When repertoire turnover was taken into account, detection of donor-reactive sequences was significantly reduced in 7 of 8 subjects for CD4 and in 8 of 8 subjects for CD8. The conclusions were preliminary, being limited by small, heterogeneous patient numbers and by non-standardized post-transplant time points. Donor-reactive sequences decreased more than third party-reactive sequences, which suggests partial antigen-specific deletion that was not related to withdrawal success. Low numbers of available donor cells limited the measurable donor-reactive repertoire in two subjects.

Unstimulated PBMCs, after thawing, were stained for CD3, CD4 and CD8 and then FACS-sorted into CD3+CD4+ and CD3+CD8+ populations. Randomization to immunosuppression withdrawal applied to every one of the 8 studied subjects. The Qiagen DNeasy Blood and Tissue Kit was used for isolation of genomic DNA. High-throughput TCRbeta CDR3 sequencing of frozen genomic DNA was performed by immunoSEQ, with PCR amplification, mapping, bias correction and internal controls included. Per the source publication's procedure: Only productive rearrangements were retained, with each unique TCRbeta sequence defined by its CDR3 nucleotide sequence together with its V and J gene. For classification of a sequence as donor-reactive, at least 5-fold expansion in CFSE-low cells relative to unstimulated pre-transplant cells and a frequency of at least 0.01% were required. Minimum frequency thresholds were set for each subject based on the unstimulated sample with the lowest template count, ensuring at least 90% detection power. Repertoire turnover was measured by Jensen-Shannon divergence between the top 1000 TCRbeta sequences post- and pre-transplant. Changes in detection of donor-reactive sequences were tested with two-sided Fisher's exact tests. Not all clones reach the TCRdb copy of this immuneACCESS table, which keeps in-frame sequences only. Checked studies attribute under half of the gap to unresolved V genes and leave the rest unexplained. V, J and clone size were drawn from that table, and D and trimming were deduced from the DNA. This sample is represented by 50,000 to 55,000 clones; about 67% of them were singletons. The ten biggest clones cover less than 10% of the sample.

The material sequenced was CD4+ T cells from blood, taken around 54 months after liver transplant. Recombination connected TRBV2 to TRBJ2-7, with TRBD1 matching 8 junction bases. The sequence derives from a human patient who received a liver transplant. Because of the transplant, the T cells may be the graft donor's rather than the patient's own. The CDR3 amino acid sequence is: CASSFRTGLYEQYF. The DNA sequence follows: TGTGCCAGCAGCTTTAGGACAGGGCTGTACGAGCAGTACTTC.